The 30 T cell receptor beta chains below come from one sample, sequenced in a study of T cell repertoires in cytomegalovirus infection. No cognate antigen is known for these TCRs. TCRdb re-derived calls from the reads in MiXCR, one entry per CDR3 protein. The sample has 250,000 to 300,000 distinct CDR3 sequences, approximately 22% seen once. Sequencing was performed on cultured PBMCs, taken from culture after CMV antigen stimulation. Receptor source: a human donor in good health (CMV status not recorded). Some clones in this sample may be carry-over from other donors' samples.

This chain connects TRBV2 to TRBJ2-2, with a weak D call TRBD1 (7 bases). V was shortened by 4 bases and J by 5 bases, with 14 bases between the two germline ends. Germline-derived CDR1 and CDR2 are SNHLY and FYNNEI. The CDR3 totals 15 residues. This CDR3 reads CASSVGGGMTGELFF. The CDR3 nucleotides are TGTGCCAGCAGTGTAGGAGGGGGCATGACCGGGGAGCTGTTTTTT.

This sequence joins TRBV28 and TRBJ1-5; D remains ambiguous. CDR1 is MDHEN and CDR2 is SYDVKM in the germline V gene. Trimming left V 2 bases short and J 0 bases short, with 5 bases between. CDR3 length equals 14 residues. The CDR3 coding sequence is TGTGCCAGCAGTTTAGCAGCTAGCAATCAGCCCCAGCATTTT. Translated: CASSLAASNQPQHF.

This clonotype was counted at least ten times. The chain couples TRBV7-2 to TRBJ1-6; D remains unclear. Trimming shortened V by 5 bases and J by 0 bases, and 17 bases separated the two germline ends. Germline values: CDR1 SGHTA, CDR2 FQGNSA. The CDR3 loop spans 18 amino acids. CDR3 sequence reads: CASSPAAPLSSYNSPLHF. CDR3 in DNA: TGTGCCAGCAGCCCCGCGGCGCCACTTAGCTCCTATAATTCACCCCTCCACTTT. Full variable domain (outside the CDR3, taken from reference TRBV7-2 and TRBJ1-6): GAGVSQSPSNKVTEKGKDVELRCDPISGHTALYWYRQSLGQGLEFLIYFQGNSAPDKSGLPSDRFSAERTGGSVSTLTIQRTQQEDSAVYLCASSPAAPLSSYNSPLHFGNGTRLTVT.

This clonotype was counted many times. The rearrangement uses TRBV7-6 and TRBJ2-1; the match to TRBD2 covers 9 bases. The J segment lost 3 bases and the V segment lost 3 bases, leaving 6 bases of the junction unmatched. This CDR3 region has 16 residues. The V gene's germline CDR1 is SGHVS and CDR2 FNYEAQ. CDR3 loop: CASSLVLAGVYNEQFF. The CDR3 DNA reads as TGTGCCAGCAGCTTGGTCTTAGCGGGGGTCTACAATGAGCAGTTCTTC.

This clonotype appeared many times. J is TRBJ1-1 and V is TRBV7-8, with 8 bases identical to TRBD1. This CDR3 contains 15 residues. J was trimmed by 2 bases and V by 1 base; bases with no gene match: 3. From germline, CDR1 is SGHVS and CDR2 FQNEAQ. This CDR3 reads CASSLGGQGNTEAFF. The DNA of the CDR3 is TGTGCCAGCAGCTTAGGAGGACAGGGCAACACTGAAGCTTTCTTT.

V is TRBV7-4 and J is TRBJ2-2, with 12 bases lining up with TRBD2. CDR1 and CDR2 (germline): SGHVT, SQSDAQ. V lost 4 bases and J lost 1; bases outside the gene matches: 7. CDR3 length equals 18 residues. CDR3 sequence reads: CASSSGLAGSLNTGELFF. The DNA for the CDR3 is TGTGCCAGCAGCTCAGGACTAGCGGGATCCTTGAACACCGGGGAGCTGTTTTTT.

This clonotype was counted between two and nine times. The chain carries TRBV7-2 and TRBJ1-6, with 9 bases matching TRBD1. CDR1 SGHTA and CDR2 FQGNSA come from the germline V gene. The V segment lost 5 bases and the J segment 9 bases; nucleotides outside the gene matches: 11. The CDR3 is 16 residues long. The CDR3 nucleotides read TGTGCCAGCAGCGCGTTCGACAGGGGGATCGGTTCACCCCTCCACTTT. Its translation is CASSAFDRGIGSPLHF.

The chain couples TRBV11-3 to TRBJ2-3, with 8 bases fitting TRBD2. This CDR3 region has 16 residues. Trimming cost V 5 bases and J 4 bases; bases outside gene matches: 11. Germline loops: CDR1 SGHNT, CDR2 YENEEA. The CDR3 bases are TGTGCCAGCAGCCTCGGGGGGGGGGCCGAGGCAGATACGCAGTATTTT. This gives the protein CASSLGGGAEADTQYF. Variable domain in full (rest from reference TRBV11-3 and TRBJ2-3): EAGVVQSPRYKIIEKKQPVAFWCNPISGHNTLYWYLQNLGQGPELLIRYENEEAVDDSQLPKDRFSAERLKGVDSTLKIQPAELGDSAVYLCASSLGGGAEADTQYFGPGTRLTVL.

The rearrangement joins TRBV5-1 to TRBJ2-7; TRBD2 aligns across 13 bases. CDR1 and CDR2 (germline): SGHRS, YFSETQ. V gave up 4 bases and J gave up 2 bases; unmatched junction bases: 9. The length of the CDR3 is 17 residues. Here the CDR3 reads CASSPRTSGSKTYEQYF. The CDR3 nucleotides read TGCGCCAGCAGCCCGAGGACTAGCGGGAGTAAGACCTACGAGCAGTACTTC.

This chain joins TRBV7-6 and TRBJ1-3; D possibly corresponds to TRBD1 (6 bases). This CDR3 is 16 amino acids long. With 8 bases removed from V and 1 base from J, the gap between germline ends came to 18 bases. The germline gives CDR1 SGHVS, CDR2 FNYEAQ. The CDR3 sequence is CASARGGLGSGNTIYF. CDR3 in DNA: TGTGCCAGCGCCAGAGGGGGTTTGGGTTCTGGAAACACCATATATTTT. Supplemented by reference TRBV7-6 and TRBJ1-3, the full variable domain reads GAGVSQSPRYKVTKRGQDVALRCDPISGHVSLYWYRQALGQGPEFLTYFNYEAQQDKSGLPNDRFSAERPEGSISTLTIQRTEQRDSAMYRCASARGGLGSGNTIYFGEGSWLTVV.

In its sample, this clonotype was seen a few times. The gene calls are TRBV15 and TRBJ1-2; no reliable D call. V was trimmed by 0 bases and J by 4 bases, leaving 12 bases between them. Germline V gives CDR1 LNHNV, CDR2 YYDKDF (reference sequence). The CDR3 is made up of 15 amino acids. The CDR3 DNA reads TGTGCCACCAGCAGAGAGGTGGGAGGGTCCTATGGCTACACCTTC. This codes for CATSREVGGSYGYTF.

This chain connects TRBV6-5 to TRBJ2-5; 7 bases are a match to TRBD1. Trimming cost V 5 bases and J 1 base; bases outside gene matches: 10. Germline CDR1 reads MNHEY; CDR2 reads SVGAGI. The CDR3 loop spans 16 amino acids. CDR3 loop: CASSRQGPRGQETQYF. As DNA, the CDR3 is TGTGCCAGCAGTCGACAGGGACCCAGGGGCCAAGAGACCCAGTACTTC.

This clonotype was picked up a small number of times. The chain employs TRBV7-2 and TRBJ1-2; D perhaps matches TRBD1 (5 bases). Trimming pared 4 bases from V and 4 bases from J, leaving 16 bases between. The CDR3 sequence is 15 residues long. Germline V gives CDR1 SGHTA, CDR2 FQGNSA. Written as DNA, the CDR3 is TGTGCCAGCAGCTCGCCCCTGAGGGGCGCCTATGGCTACACCTTC. Amino acids: CASSSPLRGAYGYTF.

V is TRBV12-3 or TRBV12-4 and J is TRBJ1-2; 8 positions agree with TRBD1. Losses at the gene ends were 6 bases for V and 7 bases for J; bases not matched to a gene: 16. CDR3 size: 16 residues. In DNA form, the CDR3 reads TGTGCCAGCAGCCGGGGGGGTGGACAGGGCCCGCCTGGCTACACCTTC. It specifies CASSRGGGQGPPGYTF.

This clonotype was detected a few times. The genes are TRBV9 and TRBJ2-6, with TRBD1 matching over 7 bases. V was clipped by 1 base and J by 0 bases; unmatched bases: 7. The CDR3 consists of 18 residues. Germline V gene lookup returns CDR1 SGDLS and CDR2 YYNGEE. DNA of the CDR3: TGTGCCAGCAGCGTATTAGGACAGGATTGCTCTGGGGCCAACGTCCTGACTTTC. Translated, it gives CASSVLGQDCSGANVLTF.

This chain joins TRBV9 and TRBJ2-3; D not certain. CDR1 is SGDLS, CDR2 YYNGEE, per germline. V lost 1 base to trimming and J lost 2 bases, with 8 bases between them. The CDR3 spans 14 residues. CDR3 DNA: TGTGCCAGCAGCGTAAAGGGATTCACAGATACGCAGTATTTT. Its protein product is CASSVKGFTDTQYF.

This clonotype was counted only a few times. The chain carries TRBV27 and TRBJ2-2; D is undetermined. CDR1 is MNHEY and CDR2 is SMNVEV in the germline V gene (reference sequence). The length of the CDR3 is 14 residues. V was trimmed by 2 bases and J by 4 bases, leaving 8 bases between them. The DNA for the CDR3 is TGTGCCAGCAGTTTAGTGACAACCACCGGGGAGCTGTTTTTT. It translates to CASSLVTTTGELFF.

This clonotype was observed a few times. This sequence joins TRBV7-9 and TRBJ2-7, with unresolved D. V was clipped by 2 bases and J by 0 bases, with 5 bases between them. Germline values: CDR1 SEHNR, CDR2 FQNEAQ (reference sequence). The CDR3 consists of 13 residues. The CDR3, as DNA: TGTGCCAGCAGCTTATCTATCTCCTACGAGCAGTACTTC. Translated: CASSLSISYEQYF.

This clonotype was counted at least ten times. The chain links TRBV7-2 to TRBJ2-3; D is unclear. CDR1 is SGHTA and CDR2 is FQGNSA in the germline V gene. This CDR3 region has 14 residues. The ends were cut back, 4 bases at V and 6 bases at J, with 14 bases in the middle. The CDR3 DNA reads as TGTGCCAGCAGCTCGACATCGACCGGGGATACGCAGTATTTT. It is translated as CASSSTSTGDTQYF.

The chain links TRBV9 to TRBJ2-1; D is perhaps TRBD2 (5 bases). Germline V gene sequence: CDR1 SGDLS, CDR2 YYNGEE. The V gene lost 3 bases and the J gene lost 5 bases, with 12 bases spanning the gap. This CDR3 has 14 amino acids. The CDR3 sequence: CASSAIGVDNEQFF. DNA for the CDR3: TGTGCCAGCAGCGCCATCGGGGTGGACAATGAGCAGTTCTTC.

This clonotype was counted many times. V gene TRBV7-8 combines with J gene TRBJ2-1; possibly TRBD2 for D (6 bases). Trimming removed 4 bases from V and 5 bases from J, with 15 bases in between. This CDR3 contains 15 residues. From germline, CDR1 is SGHVS and CDR2 FQNEAQ. The CDR3 reads CASSSRRGRDNEQFF. The CDR3 DNA reads as TGTGCCAGCAGCTCTCGGAGGGGTCGGGACAATGAGCAGTTCTTC.

The genes are TRBV9 and TRBJ1-2; D is unclear. The CDR3 contains 17 residues. The ends were cut back, 5 bases at V and 3 bases at J, with 23 bases in the middle. CDR1 and CDR2 from the germline V gene are SGDLS and YYNGEE. This chain's CDR3 is CASSGGIKANPYYGYTF. As DNA, the CDR3 is TGTGCCAGCAGTGGAGGAATTAAAGCAAACCCCTACTATGGCTACACCTTC.

The J gene is TRBJ2-1, the V gene TRBV10-3; a possible D gene is TRBD2 (5 bases). The CDR3 has 13 amino acids. The V gene's germline CDR1 is ENHRY and CDR2 SYGVKD. V shed 8 bases and J shed 7 bases, with 15 bases lying between them. In DNA, the CDR3 is TGTGCCATCTATGAGGGAGTCGGGAATGAGCAGTTCTTC. This gives the protein CAIYEGVGNEQFF.

The chain couples TRBV6-6 to TRBJ1-2; the D is unclear. The CDR3 totals 16 residues. Trimming stripped 0 bases from V and 2 bases from J, with 13 bases between. From germline, CDR1 is MNHNY and CDR2 SVGAGI (reference sequence). The CDR3 bases are TGTGCCAGCAGTTACTCGACTATTCTGACCAACTATGGCTACACCTTC. This translates into CASSYSTILTNYGYTF.

Only a few counts were recorded for this clonotype. The V and J genes are TRBV6-6 and TRBJ2-2; D gene unclear. CDR1 MNHNY and CDR2 SVGAGI come from the germline V gene (reference sequence). The CDR3 sequence is 13 residues long. Trimming left V 2 bases short and J 5 bases short, with 6 bases between. Here the CDR3 reads CASSYRLTGELFF. In nucleotides, the CDR3 is TGTGCCAGCAGTTACCGGTTGACCGGGGAGCTGTTTTTT.

This clonotype was found a few times. The chain carries TRBV6-1 and TRBJ2-1; 10 nucleotides line up with TRBD2. This CDR3 is 18 amino acids long. With V trimmed by 2 bases and J by 2 bases, 9 bases remained unmatched. Per the germline V gene, CDR1 is MNHNS and CDR2 is SASEGT. As DNA, the CDR3 is TGTGCCAGCAGTGAATCTCGACTAGCGGGTTTCACCTACAATGAGCAGTTCTTC. It yields the protein CASSESRLAGFTYNEQFF.

This clonotype was counted between two and nine times. The chain links TRBV7-2 to TRBJ2-1, with TRBD2 as a possible D gene (6 bases). Germline V gene data show CDR1 as SGHTA and CDR2 as FQGNSA. CDR3 length: 15 residues. V was pared by 4 bases and J by 3 bases, with 13 bases between. The CDR3 nucleotides are TGTGCCAGCAGCTCGAGCGGGCCCTACTACAATGAGCAGTTCTTC. Protein product: CASSSSGPYYNEQFF.

This clonotype has a count of ten or more. The J gene is TRBJ1-1, the V gene TRBV19, with D unclear. Trimming shortened V by 9 bases and J by 1 base, and 12 bases separated the two germline ends. CDR3 length equals 13 residues. CDR1 and CDR2 from the germline V gene are LNHDA and SQIVND (reference sequence). The CDR3 nucleotides are TGTGCCAGCCGGCACGGCGCGAACACTGAAGCTTTCTTT. Translated, it gives CASRHGANTEAFF.

This clonotype was seen repeatedly, ten times or more. The V gene is TRBV12-3 or TRBV12-4, the J gene TRBJ1-2; D possibly corresponds to TRBD1 (5 bases). The CDR3 extends over 12 amino acids. V shed 2 bases and J shed 5 bases, with 6 bases lying between them. CDR3 bases: TGTGCCAGCAGTTTACCAGGGTATGGCTACACCTTC. It codes for CASSLPGYGYTF.

The rearrangement uses TRBV9 and TRBJ2-3; D is uncertain. V was trimmed by 3 bases and J by 4 bases, leaving 9 bases between them. Germline values: CDR1 SGDLS, CDR2 YYNGEE. This CDR3 comprises 13 residues. CDR3 DNA: TGTGCCAGCAGCGGTTTCGACTCAGATACGCAGTATTTT. The encoded protein is CASSGFDSDTQYF.